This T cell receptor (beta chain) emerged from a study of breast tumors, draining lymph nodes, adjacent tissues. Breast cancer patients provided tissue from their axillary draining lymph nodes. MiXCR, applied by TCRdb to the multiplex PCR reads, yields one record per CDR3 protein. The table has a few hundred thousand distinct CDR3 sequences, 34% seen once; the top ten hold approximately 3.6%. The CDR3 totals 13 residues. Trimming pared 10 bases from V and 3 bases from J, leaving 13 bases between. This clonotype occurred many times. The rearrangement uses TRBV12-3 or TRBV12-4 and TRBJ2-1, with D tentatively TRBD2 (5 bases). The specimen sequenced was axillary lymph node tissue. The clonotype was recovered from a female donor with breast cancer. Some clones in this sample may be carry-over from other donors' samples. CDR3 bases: TGTGCCACCAAAGCGGCACTCTACAATGAGCAGTTCTTC. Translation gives CATKAALYNEQFF.